This TCR beta chain is drawn from a study of blood T cells in healthy people across ages (dated by TCRdb to 2014 to 2015). Study-wide context: In model experiments, template switching captured about one uniquely barcoded TCR beta cDNA molecule for every two T cells. To avoid experimental bias, donors of different ages were spread randomly across the sequencing lanes. The study measured age-related changes in TCR beta repertoire diversity using deep sequencing normalized with unique cDNA molecular identifiers. Using the same blood draw, the study looked at two additional independent replicas of 1 million unique cDNA reads for two donors, one aged 18 to 29 and the other aged 80 or older. Donors were grouped into four age groups: young (average approximately 15 years), middle-aged (39), aged (about 59) and long-lived (about 82). Overall results and qualifications from the work: There was a strong correlation between observed TCR beta diversity and the percentage of naive T cells measured by flow cytometry. As age increased, observed TCR beta diversity per million T cells dropped in a roughly linear way, and a significant reduction was already evident by age 40. Total diversity estimates from one million sequenced T cells were considered lower bounds and underestimates. Compared with the aged group, the long-lived group had more naive CD4+ T cells, fewer expanded clones and increased TCR diversity, a pattern suggesting age selection. Conclusive comparison of naive and antigen-experienced compartments was prevented by the profiling of bulk unsorted PBMCs. The CMV infection status of donors was not known, potentially confounding age-related changes in expanded clonotypes.

Systemically healthy Caucasian individuals from Russia, around 39 in total and aged about 6 to 95 years, were included as donors. Approximately 11 milliliters of peripheral blood were drawn from each donor into EDTA-treated Vacutainer tubes. Ficoll-Paque density-gradient centrifugation was used to isolate PBMCs, with at least 6.5 million per sample. Trizol reagent was used to extract total RNA from PBMCs, with at least 5 micrograms per sample. For every donor, flow cytometry on a PBMC aliquot measured the percentage of naive CD45RAhigh/CD27high T cells. The junction carries 18 bases between V and J, which are trimmed by 6 bases and 5 bases respectively. The germline V gene (reference sequence) provides CDR1 MNHNY and CDR2 SVGAGI. The CDR3 starts with the cysteine, ends with the phenylalanine, and has 15 residues. The sequence is cut down to CDR3 DNA, 45 bases in frame from base 1. Libraries were made using 5' RACE. For sequencing, an Illumina HiSeq 2500 was employed. A second roughly 6 to 11 cycle PCR used a sample-barcoded 5' primer and a J-beta primer mix. A unique molecular identifier was introduced onto each TCR beta cDNA molecule by a template-switch 5' adaptor carrying 12 random nucleotides. Each sample yielded at least 3 million CDR3-containing paired-end reads. All of the RNA was converted into first-strand cDNA using the Mint cDNA synthesis kit, with a TRBC-specific oligonucleotide serving as the primer. After uracil-DNA glycosylase treatment, a first 18-cycle PCR used universal primers M1SS and BC2_uni_R on all cDNA. On the authors' methods: Normalization of each sample was performed by random selection of 1 million high-quality reads, each carrying a distinct molecular identifier. Reads sharing molecular identifiers were discarded rather than binned into consensus sequences. MiTCR, with a Q25 quality threshold and the strictest error-elimination algorithm, was used for CDR3 identification, clonotype clustering and error correction. A nonparametric unseen species model with Euler transformation was used to estimate a lower bound on total TCR beta diversity. Starting from the raw public reads, TCRdb applied fastp trimming at Q25, assembled clones with MiXCR and retained in-frame beta chains. CDR3 protein duplicates are merged, each entry listing the most common genes and DNA. None of the V and J calls come from the authors' own analysis; TCRdb made them. The sample table records around 1.5 million distinct CDR3 sequences; 55% to 75% of these occur just once. Roughly 6.3% of the sample is taken by the ten largest.

Only one count was recorded for this clonotype. Its antigen is unknown. Base qualities are not at hand, and no much larger clone is one base apart. Sequencing was performed on blood. The sequence was collected from a man younger than 35 in good health. The chain was built from TRBV6-6 and TRBJ2-3, with no D gene named confidently. The nucleotide sequence is given as TGTGCCAGCAGGGAGTGGCAGGCAAAGGGAGATACGCAGTATTTT. Its translation reads: CASREWQAKGDTQYF.